The 15 T cell receptor beta chains in this list originate from one sample, sequenced in a study of shared clonotypes between healthy human individuals (TCRdb year 2020). Library preparation employed the immunoSEQ multiplex PCR assay. Not all clones reach the TCRdb copy of this immuneACCESS table, which keeps in-frame sequences only. Checked studies attribute under half of the gap to unresolved V genes and leave the rest unexplained. Counted in this sample were 1 million to 1.2 million clones; about 72% of them appeared once. The ten largest account for approximately 0.9% of the sample. Sequences were obtained from memory CD4+ T cells from PBMCs. The cell subset or site label, read with the paper, signifies: CD45RA-negative fraction. The receptors were gathered from a man younger than 35 in good health. Some clones in this sample may be carry-over from other donors' samples.

The chain couples TRBV5-4 to TRBJ1-1; D is possibly TRBD1 (5 bases). With 2 bases removed from V and 5 bases from J, the gap between germline ends came to 16 bases. Looked up from germline, CDR1 is SGHNT and CDR2 is YYREEE (reference sequence). The CDR3 covers 15 residues. The CDR3 region has the DNA TGTGCCAGCAGCTTCGGGGGGGAAGGGAGAACTGAAGCTTTCTTT. This encodes CASSFGGEGRTEAFF.

V gene TRBV9 combines with J gene TRBJ1-2; tentatively, D is TRBD1 (5 bases). The germline CDR1 and CDR2 sequences are SGDLS and YYNGEE. The CDR3 is 14 amino acids. The V gene lost 0 bases and the J gene lost 7 bases, with 13 bases spanning the gap. The DNA of the CDR3 is TGTGCCAGCAGCGTAGTTGAAGGGGCGAGTGGCTACACCTTC. Protein sequence: CASSVVEGASGYTF.

The CDR3 here is CASSQGAGETQYF. CDR3 bases: TGCGCCAGCAGCCAGGGGGCGGGGGAGACCCAGTACTTC. The gene calls are TRBV5-1 and TRBJ2-5, with 8 bases fitting TRBD1. Germline V gene lookup returns CDR1 SGHRS and CDR2 YFSETQ. Unmatched junction bases numbered 4, after V lost 4 bases and J lost 5 bases. The CDR3 has 13 residues.

This clone has just a few counts. The gene calls are TRBV7-8 and TRBJ2-5; D may be TRBD1 (6 bases). V was trimmed by 4 bases and J by 1 base, leaving 16 bases between them. There are 16 residues in the CDR3. Germline values: CDR1 SGHVS, CDR2 FQNEAQ. CDR3 loop: CASSSSGFRGQETQYF. CDR3 sequence (DNA): TGTGCCAGCAGCTCCTCAGGGTTCAGGGGCCAAGAGACCCAGTACTTC.

This chain joins TRBV10-1 and TRBJ2-3; D might be TRBD1 (5 bases). CDR1 and CDR2 (germline): WNHNN, SYGVQD (reference sequence). Trimming stripped 3 bases from V and 3 bases from J, with 10 bases between. CDR3 length: 14 residues. The chain's CDR3 is CASSEDRETDTQYF. DNA of the CDR3: TGCGCCAGCAGTGAAGACAGAGAAACAGATACGCAGTATTTT.

V and J are TRBV28 and TRBJ1-2; D is unresolved. The V end lost 3 bases, the J end lost 3 bases, and 2 bases lay between the germline ends. Germline loops: CDR1 MDHEN, CDR2 SYDVKM. The CDR3 length is 11 residues. Here the CDR3 DNA reads TGTGCCAGCAGTTTCGACTATGGCTACACCTTC. Protein sequence: CASSFDYGYTF.

This clone was observed once. The chain combines TRBV6-4 with TRBJ2-2, with a possible D match to TRBD1 (6 bases). Trimming removed 6 bases from V and 7 bases from J, with 15 bases in between. This CDR3 has 14 residues. CDR1 and CDR2 (germline): MRHNA, SNTAGT. CDR3 amino acids: CASSPQGRYGELFF. The CDR3 DNA sequence: TGTGCCAGCAGCCCACAGGGCCGTTACGGGGAGCTGTTTTTT.

Comments on this clone: In the same sample, other DNA sequences code for this CDR3. V gene TRBV4-1 combines with J gene TRBJ2-7; TRBD1 matches at 7 bases. In germline, CDR1 is MGHRA, CDR2 YSYEKL. V lost 0 bases, J lost 4 bases, and 0 bases stayed unmatched. The CDR3 length is 13 residues. The CDR3 is CASSQDRGYEQYF. The CDR3 nucleotides read TGCGCCAGCAGCCAAGACAGGGGGTACGAGCAGTACTTC.

This clone showed up just a few times. The chain combines TRBV5-1 with TRBJ2-1; D unclear. The ends were cut back, 1 base at V and 7 bases at J, with 12 bases in the middle. Germline V gene lookup returns CDR1 SGHRS and CDR2 YFSETQ. The CDR3 has 14 residues. This CDR3 is CASSLIQVGNEQFF. The CDR3 DNA reads as TGCGCCAGCAGCTTGATTCAGGTGGGGAATGAGCAGTTCTTC. The whole variable domain, remainder taken from reference TRBV5-1 and TRBJ2-1, is KAGVTQTPRYLIKTRGQQVTLSCSPISGHRSVSWYQQTPGQGLQFLFEYFSETQRNKGNFPGRFSGRQFSNSRSEMNVSTLELGDSALYLCASSLIQVGNEQFFGPGTRLTVL.

A single count supports this clone. The chain uses TRBV4-3 and TRBJ2-2; 10 bases agree with TRBD2. V lost 4 bases and J lost 7; bases outside the gene matches: 9. The CDR3 runs to 16 residues. Looked up from germline, CDR1 is LGHNA and CDR2 is YSLEER. The CDR3 reads CASSRGLADGGGELFF. The CDR3 nucleotides are TGCGCCAGCAGCCGCGGACTAGCGGACGGGGGCGGGGAGCTGTTTTTT.

The chain couples TRBV28 to TRBJ2-3, with TRBD2 as a possible D gene (6 bases). The CDR3 is 16 residues long. Germline V CDR1 and CDR2: MDHEN, SYDVKM. Trimming removed 7 bases at V and 2 bases at J, with 19 bases between. CDR3 sequence reads: CASTKSGPLLTDTQYF. CDR3 coding DNA: TGTGCCAGCACTAAAAGCGGGCCCCTTCTCACAGATACGCAGTATTTT.

V usage is TRBV18 and J usage is TRBJ1-5; D is unresolved. Trimming removed 6 bases from V and 5 bases from J, with 17 bases in between. The CDR3 sequence is 15 residues long. The germline V gene has CDR1 KGHSH and CDR2 LQKENI. CDR3 in amino acids: CASSPDDGRYQPQHF. In nucleotides, the CDR3 is TGTGCCAGCTCGCCGGACGACGGACGCTATCAGCCCCAGCATTTT.

Note on this clone: The junction differs from germline at one of its ends, possibly a read error. The chain recombines TRBV5-1 with TRBJ2-5; the match to TRBD2 covers 9 bases. This CDR3 is built from 18 residues. The V gene's germline CDR1 is SGHRS and CDR2 YFSETQ. CDR3 in DNA: TGCGCCACCAGCCCGCTTGGATATCTAGCGGGGCTCCAAGAGACCCAGTACTTC. Amino acid sequence: CATSPLGYLAGLQETQYF. The complete variable domain, with remaining parts taken from reference TRBV5-1 and TRBJ2-5, reads KAGVTQTPRYLIKTRGQQVTLSCSPISGHRSVSWYQQTPGQGLQFLFEYFSETQRNKGNFPGRFSGRQFSNSRSEMNVSTLELGDSALYLCATSPLGYLAGLQETQYFGPGTRLLVL.

The rearrangement joins TRBV25-1 to TRBJ1-2; 8 bases are shared with TRBD1. The CDR3 runs to 15 residues. Germline lookup yields CDR1 MGHDK and CDR2 SYGVNS. V shed 6 bases and J 4 bases; nucleotides not matched to a gene: 10. The CDR3 here is CASSAGQGVSYGYTF. CDR3 nucleotide sequence: TGTGCCAGCAGCGCAGGACAGGGCGTGAGCTATGGCTACACCTTC.

Only one count was recorded for this clone. This chain joins TRBV11-2 and TRBJ2-1, with TRBD2 identical over 8 bases. The CDR3 contains 15 residues. Germline V CDR1 and CDR2: SGHAT, FQNNGV. J was trimmed by 7 bases and V by 1 base; bases with no gene match: 6. CDR3 sequence reads: CASSLGAGVGNEQFF. The CDR3 DNA is TGTGCCAGCAGCTTAGGAGCGGGAGTCGGGAATGAGCAGTTCTTC.